This T cell receptor beta chain was sequenced during a study of spatial heterogeneity in lung cancer. There are many counts of this clonotype. Its antigen is unknown. The junction departs from germline at one end; a sequencing error may be responsible. Time point noted: sample taken at primary tumor resection. TCRdb reprocessed the 5' RACE reads via MiXCR and lists one record per CDR3 protein. The table includes about 20,000 distinct CDR3 sequences, 5.7% detected once. The CDR3 totals 13 residues. From germline, CDR1 is SEHNR and CDR2 FQNEAQ (reference sequence). Study observations and caveats: Within tumors, counts of expanded alpha and beta TCRs tracked tumor mutation counts.

The origin of this receptor is a female donor with early-stage non-small cell lung cancer. V gene TRBV7-9 combines with J gene TRBJ1-2; D is perhaps TRBD1 (6 bases). Sequenced here: lung tumor tissue, sampled at surgery. CDR3 DNA: TGTGCCAGCAGACAAGGGGGGAACTACGGCTACACCTTC. Its translation: CASRQGGNYGYTF.